This T cell receptor beta chain was recorded in a study of T cells in Graves' hyperthyroidism and ophthalmopathy (dated by TCRdb to the late 2010s). A note on the overall study: Peripheral blood samples were taken at the time of initial diagnosis, prior to any treatment. Once sampling was done, hyperthyroidism patients were given methimazole at a starting dose of 30 mg daily, whereas ophthalmopathy patients were given high-dose intravenous methylprednisolone. The study also compared thyroid tissue and blood T-cell repertoires from a handful of Graves' hyperthyroidism patients. The 100 or so discovery patients were randomly split 7:3 into training and test sets. TCR Vbeta CDR3 sequencing of around 130 peripheral blood samples (under 45 ophthalmopathy, about 74 hyperthyroidism and around 17 progressor patients) is reported in the paper. Prospective prediction of ophthalmopathy was tested in an independent validation cohort of fewer than 20 hyperthyroidism patients and around 16 patients who later progressed to ophthalmopathy. To identify TCR V-J signatures that set the groups apart, the researchers used a discovery cohort of about a hundred patients, made up of 40 to 45 with Graves' ophthalmopathy and 57 with stable Graves' hyperthyroidism. The paper as a whole reports these results and caveats: Blood samples also contained most of the expanded thyroid clonotypes (frequency above 0.001), which suggests that blood repertoires may reflect thyroid immune responses. Sample size was not statistically predetermined, and blinding of investigators to group allocation was not performed. In validation, the model predicted progression to ophthalmopathy with 60% to 71% sensitivity and around 72% specificity, a median of 6.5 months before onset. In cross-validation, a model built on a 13 V-J signature told ophthalmopathy apart from stable hyperthyroidism with approximately 90% sensitivity and 81% to 82% specificity, and in testing the same model reached 80%/75%.

Amplification of TCR beta CDR3 regions was carried out from RNA transcripts. A first-round RT-PCR of the TCR CDR3 used the HTBI primer set with the Qiagen OneStep RT-PCR kit. Libraries were constructed in a second round of multiplex PCR, after which size selection and purification were performed. Libraries were sequenced paired-end with 100 bp reads on an Illumina HiSeq2000. The study's own analysis went as follows. SOAPnuke was used to process the raw data, with reads discarded if the reads contained adapters or uncalled bases, had a mean Phred below 15, or lacked an exact constant-primer or identifier match. COPE v1.2.5 was used to merge high-quality paired reads, and clonotypes were defined as unique nucleotide sequences. MiTCR v1.1 was used to align clonotypes to the IMGT TRBV, TRBD and TRBJ reference segments. Analysis was restricted to V-J combinations with a frequency above 0.0001, which covered about 99% of repertoires. A TCS score was defined as the ratio of F50 (clonal expansion) to E x V (chaos), with BLOSUM62-based TCRdist applied between CDR3 peptides within each V-J. Welch's t-statistics and random forest reduced 514 V-J features to roughly 13, which were used in a naive Bayes classifier (R e1071). TCRdb reprocessing: public reads trimmed at Q25 with fastp, clones called with MiXCR, in-frame beta chains kept. Records with the same CDR3 protein are collapsed into one entry carrying the most frequent genes and DNA. TCRdb, not the authors, supplied the V and J calls. A total of 530,000 or so distinct CDR3 sequences appear in this sample, approximately 17% of them only once. 17% of the sample is held by the ten biggest clonotypes.

This clonotype appeared many times. It has no known antigen specificity. No much larger clonotype is one base removed from it; base qualities were not supplied. From cysteine to phenylalanine, the CDR3 is 15 amino acids long. Just the 45-base CDR3 DNA is kept, in frame starting at base 1. Per the germline V gene, SGHTA is the CDR1 and FQGTGA is the CDR2. Trimming removed 2 bases from V and 1 base from J; the gene matches leave 2 bases unexplained. Moderately to severely active disease, a Clinical Activity Score of at least 3, a NOSPECS grade of at least 4, and a duration under 3 months were present in ophthalmopathy patients. Exclusion was applied to patients with uncontrolled infections, other autoimmune diseases, pregnancy or lactation. Clinical symptoms, serum thyroxine and TRAb, thyroid ultrasound, and orbital computed tomography formed the basis for the diagnoses. Ficoll-Paque density gradient centrifugation was used to isolate PBMCs from approximately 10 ml of fresh peripheral blood. Total RNA was extracted with Trizol reagent, and quality was checked on an Agilent 2100 Bioanalyzer.

The TCR sequence derives from a woman aged 18-29 years with Graves' ophthalmopathy. Material for sequencing was blood. Here the chain combines TRBV7-3 and TRBJ2-5; TRBD2 matches 9 bases in the middle. The bases are TGTGCCAGCAGCTTAGCGGGGGGGATCCAAGAGACCCAGTACTTC. Its amino acids are CASSLAGGIQETQYF. Beyond the CDR3, the reference TRBV7-3 and TRBJ2-5 genes provide the residues; the full variable domain reads: GAGVSQTPSNKVTEKGKYVELRCDPISGHTALYWYRQSLGQGPEFLIYFQGTGAADDSGLPNDRFFAVRPEGSVSTLKIQRTERGDSAVYLCASSLAGGIQETQYFGPGTRLLVL.